A selection of T cell receptor beta chains follows, all from one sample in a study of T cell responses to AZD1222 COVID-19 vaccine. Using immunoSEQ multiplex PCR, the repertoire was profiled, and TCRdb retains in-frame clones only, with some absent. The sample has more than 85,000 clones, approximately 90% seen once. Here the sequenced sample was peripheral blood, taken on day 0 of AZD1222 vaccination. These TCRs come from an adult in good health. Each CDR3 is given with its conserved first and last residue. The D gene is left open where the match is weak. The size field is filled for only some rows; it gives once, few, many or a size class.

NA | TRBJ1-3 | TRBV9 | once | CASSVDSGNTIYF | TGTGCCAGCAGCGTAGACTCTGGAAACACCATATATTTT
NA | TRBJ1-6 | TRBV5-1 | NA | CASSLVGDNNSPLHF | TGCGCCAGCAGCTTGGTCGGAGACAACAATTCACCCCTCCACTTT
TRBD1 | TRBJ1-2 | TRBV4-1 | NA | CASSPGQGGYGYTF | TGCGCCAGCAGCCCGGGACAGGGGGGCTATGGCTACACCTTC
NA | TRBJ1-4 | TRBV9 | once | CASSPLVSRGGEKLFF | TGTGCCAGCAGCCCCCTAGTGAGCCGGGGAGGCGAAAAACTGTTTTTT
TRBD2 | TRBJ2-1 | TRBV30 | NA | CAWSVGLAGNEQFF | TGTGCCTGGAGTGTCGGGCTAGCGGGCAATGAGCAGTTCTTC
TRBD1 | TRBJ1-2 | TRBV28 | NA | CASSLLQGDSGGYTF | TGTGCCAGCAGTTTGTTACAGGGGGATTCTGGTGGCTACACCTTC
NA | TRBJ1-1 | TRBV4-1 | NA | CASSQAGFGNTEAFF | TGCGCCAGCAGCCAAGCGGGATTTGGGAACACTGAAGCTTTCTTT
NA | TRBJ1-1 | TRBV4-3 | NA | CASSQEFGGAEAFF | TGCGCCAGCAGCCAAGAATTTGGGGGAGCTGAAGCTTTCTTT
NA | TRBJ1-4 | TRBV7-9 | NA | CASSLRDEKLFF | TGTGCCAGCAGCTTGAGAGATGAAAAACTGTTTTTT
NA | TRBJ1-1 | TRBV3-1/TRBV3-2 | NA | CASSPGTARTEAFF | TGTGCCAGCAGCCCAGGGACCGCAAGAACTGAAGCTTTCTTT
TRBD1 | TRBJ1-3 | TRBV18 | NA | CASSPRGSGQGNTIYF | TGTGCCAGCTCACCCAGGGGATCGGGACAGGGAAACACCATATATTTT
TRBD1 | TRBJ1-5 | TRBV6-5 | once | CASSYSGTGLDQPQHF | TGTGCCAGCAGTTACTCGGGGACAGGGCTCGATCAGCCCCAGCATTTT
NA | TRBJ1-5 | TRBV5-8 | NA | CASSLAGADQPQHF | TGTGCCAGCAGCTTGGCAGGGGCAGATCAGCCCCAGCATTTT
NA | TRBJ1-4 | TRBV28 | NA | CASSLEGAGPTNEKLFF | TGTGCCAGCAGTTTAGAAGGAGCAGGGCCAACTAATGAAAAACTGTTTTTT
NA | TRBJ2-2 | TRBV10-3 | once | CAISGTASTGELFF | TGTGCCATCAGTGGGACAGCGTCAACCGGGGAGCTGTTTTTT
NA | TRBJ2-5 | TRBV6-2/TRBV6-3 | NA | CASRRTGSPETQYF | TGTGCCAGCCGCCGTACAGGGTCGCCAGAGACCCAGTACTTC
TRBD2 | TRBJ2-1 | TRBV9 | NA | CASSAAGGDYNEQFF | TGTGCCAGCAGCGCAGCGGGGGGCGATTACAATGAGCAGTTCTTC
NA | TRBJ1-2 | TRBV19 | NA | CASSIVGLSYGYTF | TGTGCCAGTAGTATAGTAGGGCTTAGCTATGGCTACACCTTC
NA | TRBJ1-1 | TRBV12-3/TRBV12-4 | few | CASSLLRGLEAFF | TGTGCCAGCAGTTTACTTCGGGGCCTTGAAGCTTTCTTT
TRBD1 | TRBJ1-6 | TRBV7-9 | NA | CASRAGTGPNSPLHF | TGTGCCAGCAGGGCCGGGACAGGGCCTAATTCACCCCTCCACTTT
NA | TRBJ1-5 | TRBV24-1 | NA | CATSEGQNQPQHF | TGTGCCACCAGTGAAGGTCAGAATCAGCCCCAGCATTTT
NA | TRBJ1-4 | TRBV6-6 | NA | CASSYSRGIDEKLFF | TGTGCCAGCAGTTACTCGAGGGGTATAGATGAAAAACTGTTTTTT
TRBD2 | TRBJ2-3 | TRBV9 | NA | CASSVLGTSGGPDTQYF | TGTGCCAGCAGCGTACTAGGGACTAGCGGCGGCCCAGATACGCAGTATTTT
TRBD1 | TRBJ2-7 | TRBV27 | NA | CASSLGVGDSRYEQYF | TGTGCCAGCAGTTTGGGTGTAGGGGACAGCCGCTACGAGCAGTACTTC
NA | TRBJ2-1 | TRBV9 | NA | CASSPEGLRRDEQFF | TGTGCCAGCAGCCCCGAGGGTCTCAGGCGGGATGAGCAGTTCTTC
NA | TRBJ2-3 | TRBV2 | NA | CASSDGSGNTDTQYF | TGTGCCAGCAGTGACGGTAGCGGAAACACAGATACGCAGTATTTT
NA | TRBJ1-3 | TRBV5-1 | NA | CASSLGEGNTIYF | TGCGCCAGCAGTTTGGGGGAGGGAAACACCATATATTTT
NA | TRBJ2-2 | TRBV6-5 | NA | CASSSPGTGELFF | TGTGCCAGCAGTAGCCCGGGCACCGGGGAGCTGTTTTTT
TRBD2 | TRBJ2-3 | TRBV4-3 | NA | CATAGGTATDTQYF | TGCGCCACAGCGGGGGGGACTGCCACAGATACGCAGTATTTT
NA | TRBJ2-7 | TRBV15 | NA | CATRRGGNPHEQYF | TGTGCCACCAGAAGAGGGGGAAACCCCCACGAGCAGTACTTC
TRBD1 | TRBJ2-2 | TRBV18 | NA | CASSPGTGSSGELFF | TGTGCCAGCTCACCAGGGACAGGGTCGTCCGGGGAGCTGTTTTTT
NA | TRBJ2-3 | TRBV19 | NA | CASSKGSSTDTQYF | TGTGCCAGTAGTAAGGGATCTAGCACAGATACGCAGTATTTT
NA | TRBJ1-4 | TRBV15 | NA | CATSRISTNEKLFF | TGTGCCACCAGCAGAATATCAACTAATGAAAAACTGTTTTTT
TRBD2 | TRBJ2-5 | TRBV7-9 | NA | CASSFGSGGAEETQYF | TGTGCCAGCAGCTTCGGGAGCGGGGGGGCCGAGGAGACCCAGTACTTC
NA | TRBJ2-4 | TRBV5-1 | NA | CASSPLVRGRGSKNIQYF | TGCGCCAGCAGCCCCCTCGTTAGGGGCCGGGGGTCCAAAAACATTCAGTACTTC
NA | TRBJ2-7 | TRBV14 | NA | CASSLRDGTYEQYF | TGTGCCAGCAGCCTAAGAGACGGGACCTACGAGCAGTACTTC
NA | TRBJ2-7 | TRBV15 | NA | CATSRRGSYYEQYF | TGTGCCACCAGCAGGAGGGGGTCCTACTACGAGCAGTACTTC
TRBD1 | TRBJ1-2 | TRBV27 | NA | CASSLDLTNRGGYTF | TGTGCCAGCAGTCTAGACCTGACGAACAGGGGTGGCTACACCTTC
NA | TRBJ1-3 | TRBV5-1 | NA | CASSLPGAGLSGNTIYF | TGCGCCAGCAGCCTGCCTGGGGCAGGACTCTCTGGAAACACCATATATTTT
TRBD2 | TRBJ2-5 | TRBV2 | NA | CASSELAGGETQYF | TGTGCCAGCAGTGAACTAGCGGGGGGTGAGACCCAGTACTTC
NA | TRBJ2-3 | TRBV7-3 | NA | CASSLDVRSTDTQYF | TGTGCCAGCAGCTTGGACGTCCGTAGCACAGATACGCAGTATTTT
NA | TRBJ1-5 | TRBV18 | NA | CASSPWGANQPQHF | TGTGCCAGCTCACCATGGGGGGCAAATCAGCCCCAGCATTTT
NA | TRBJ1-4 | TRBV5-1 | NA | CASSFSGQNEKLFF | TGCGCCAGCAGCTTCAGCGGACAGAATGAAAAACTGTTTTTT
TRBD1 | TRBJ1-5 | TRBV14 | NA | CASSQAQQGEIRNQPQHF | TGTGCCAGCAGCCAAGCCCAGCAGGGGGAGATTCGCAATCAGCCCCAGCATTTT
NA | TRBJ1-1 | TRBV4-1 | NA | CASSQVILYTEAFF | TGCGCCAGCAGCCAAGTTATCTTGTACACTGAAGCTTTCTTT
TRBD1 | TRBJ1-1 | TRBV28 | NA | CASSPGGQEGATEAFF | TGTGCCAGCAGTCCGGGGGGACAGGAGGGGGCCACTGAAGCTTTCTTT
NA | TRBJ2-1 | TRBV7-3 | NA | CASSLRQGRAEQFF | TGTGCCAGCAGCTTAAGGCAGGGGCGGGCTGAGCAGTTCTTC
NA | TRBJ1-3 | TRBV7-6 | few | CASTISGGDGNTIYF | TGTGCCAGCACTATTAGCGGGGGAGACGGAAACACCATATATTTT